Listed below are T cell receptor beta chains from one sample, sequenced in a study of graft-versus-host responses after intestinal transplantation. TCRdb's copy holds only in-frame clones and misses some; the assay was immunoSEQ multiplex PCR. The sample contains roughly 9,600 clones, approximately 86% of which appear only once. The material was ileum tissue, obtained just over 700 days after intestinal transplantation. The receptor set was obtained from a human patient who received an intestinal transplant, so some T cells may come from the graft donor. Both conserved end residues are part of each CDR3. Each record gives: J gene, V gene, clone size, D gene, CDR3 protein, CDR3 DNA. A D gene is named only where the DNA matches it firmly. Where a row states a size, it is once, few, many or the class of an expanded clone; other rows omit it.

TRBJ1-5 | TRBV28 | . | . | CASRGSAYSNQPQHF | TGTGCCAGCAGGGGATCAGCTTATAGCAATCAGCCCCAGCATTTT
TRBJ1-1 | TRBV6-5 | . | . | CASSYSGSRNTEAFF | TGTGCCAGCAGTTACTCAGGCAGTCGGAACACTGAAGCTTTCTTT
TRBJ1-2 | TRBV30 | . | . | CAWSGGSGGYTF | TGTGCCTGGAGTGGAGGGTCCGGCGGCTACACCTTC
TRBJ2-2 | TRBV7-3 | . | TRBD2 | CASSLYLAGDTGELFF | TGTGCCAGCAGCTTATACCTAGCGGGGGACACCGGGGAGCTGTTTTTT
TRBJ1-5 | TRBV12-5 | . | . | CASGLTGLSNQPQHF | TGTGCTAGTGGTTTAACAGGGCTATCCAATCAGCCCCAGCATTTT
TRBJ2-7 | TRBV6-1 | . | . | CASSVLGREQYF | TGTGCCAGCAGTGTACTGGGGCGCGAGCAGTACTTC
TRBJ2-3 | TRBV19 | . | . | CASSIGGTDTQYF | TGTGCCAGTAGTATAGGTGGGACAGATACGCAGTATTTT
TRBJ1-5 | TRBV7-9 | . | . | CASSRGPLQPQHF | TGTGCCAGCAGCAGAGGGCCTCTTCAGCCCCAGCATTTT
TRBJ2-5 | TRBV28 | . | TRBD2 | CATRLAGETQYF | TGTGCCACCAGATTAGCGGGAGAGACCCAGTACTTC
TRBJ1-2 | TRBV6-6 | . | TRBD1 | CASTIPDRGAGYTF | TGTGCCAGCACCATTCCGGACAGGGGCGCGGGCTACACCTTC
TRBJ1-1 | TRBV7-9 | . | TRBD1 | CASSSGQGNTEAFF | TGTGCCAGCAGTTCCGGACAGGGGAACACTGAAGCTTTCTTT
TRBJ2-5 | TRBV2 | . | . | CASLKGGHQETQYF | TGTGCCAGCTTAAAGGGGGGACACCAAGAGACCCAGTACTTC
TRBJ1-4 | TRBV18 | few | . | CASSRGAGDEKLFF | TGTGCCAGCTCACGTGGGGCGGGCGATGAAAAACTGTTTTTT
TRBJ1-1 | TRBV7-3 | . | . | CASSRTLEAFF | TGTGCCAGCAGCAGGACATTAGAAGCTTTCTTT
TRBJ2-1 | TRBV19 | . | TRBD1 | CASSKGATWYNEQFF | TGTGCCAGTAGTAAGGGGGCAACGTGGTACAATGAGCAGTTCTTC
TRBJ1-5 | TRBV2 | . | . | CASSEEGRQPQHF | TGTGCCAGCAGTGAAGAAGGGCGTCAGCCCCAGCATTTT
TRBJ2-1 | TRBV5-2 | . | . | CASRRTSGHNEQFF | TGTGCCAGCAGACGGACTAGCGGGCACAATGAGCAGTTCTTC
TRBJ1-2 | TRBV28 | . | . | CASSPPATDGYTF | TGTGCCAGCAGTCCCCCGGCGACAGATGGCTACACCTTC
TRBJ1-5 | TRBV27 | few | . | CASSPDSNQPQHF | TGTGCCAGCAGTCCCGACAGCAATCAGCCCCAGCATTTT
TRBJ1-1 | TRBV2 | . | . | CASSEFGLMNTEAFF | TGTGCCAGCAGTGAATTCGGGTTAATGAACACTGAAGCTTTCTTT
TRBJ2-3 | TRBV5-1 | . | . | CASSLERRENTDTQYF | TGCGCCAGCAGCCTCGAACGGCGGGAAAACACAGATACGCAGTATTTT
TRBJ2-7 | TRBV6-1 | . | TRBD1 | CASSDGTGVLYEQYF | TGTGCCAGCAGTGACGGGACAGGGGTCCTGTACGAGCAGTACTTC
TRBJ2-1 | TRBV13 | . | TRBD2 | CASSLAGGSYNEQFF | TGTGCCAGCAGCCTAGCGGGGGGAAGCTACAATGAGCAGTTCTTC
TRBJ2-2 | TRBV10-3 | . | . | CAISRPGELFF | TGTGCCATCAGTCGCCCCGGGGAGCTGTTTTTT
TRBJ2-3 | TRBV7-9 | . | TRBD2 | CASSLGGAGGRKVSQYF | TGTGCCAGCAGCTTAGGCGGGGCGGGAGGGCGGAAAGTGTCGCAGTATTTT
TRBJ1-2 | TRBV7-2 | . | . | CASSLARSRARGYTF | TGTGCCAGCAGCTTAGCGCGGTCAAGGGCCCGTGGCTACACCTTC
TRBJ1-3 | TRBV9 | . | . | CASSSPYSGNTIYF | TGTGCCAGCAGCTCTCCGTACTCTGGAAACACCATATATTTT
TRBJ1-6 | TRBV25-1 | . | . | CASSGLMGLDSPLHF | TGTGCCAGCAGTGGGCTTATGGGCCTGGATTCACCCCTCCACTTT
TRBJ2-5 | TRBV19 | . | TRBD2 | CASSIDLLAGGGETQYF | TGTGCCAGTAGTATAGACCTGCTAGCGGGAGGTGGGGAGACCCAGTACTTC
TRBJ2-1 | TRBV7-3 | . | TRBD2 | CASSQSGGPHYNEQFF | TGTGCCAGCAGCCAATCGGGAGGACCCCACTACAATGAGCAGTTCTTC
TRBJ1-5 | TRBV6-5 | . | . | CASSYSEYSNQPQHF | TGTGCCAGCAGTTACTCGGAGTACAGCAATCAGCCCCAGCATTTT
TRBJ1-4 | TRBV6-5 | . | . | CASSPGATNEKLFF | TGTGCCAGCAGCCCGGGGGCAACTAATGAAAAACTGTTTTTT
TRBJ2-1 | TRBV11-2 | . | TRBD2 | CASSLIAGGLSTEQFF | TGTGCCAGCAGCTTAATAGCGGGGGGGCTTTCCACTGAGCAGTTCTTC
TRBJ2-1 | TRBV14 | . | . | CASSQLGPYNEQFF | TGTGCCAGCAGCCAACTCGGGCCCTACAATGAGCAGTTCTTC
TRBJ2-1 | TRBV28 | once | TRBD2 | CATLMSGGDDEQFF | TGTGCCACACTAATGAGCGGGGGTGACGATGAGCAGTTCTTC
TRBJ2-1 | TRBV6-5 | once | TRBD1 | CASSYFRTGKANEQFF | TGTGCCAGCAGTTATTTCCGGACAGGGAAAGCCAATGAGCAGTTCTTC
TRBJ1-6 | TRBV25-1 | . | . | CASSEGGSRDRNSPLHF | TGTGCCAGCAGTGAGGGCGGGTCTCGAGACCGGAATTCACCCCTCCACTTT
TRBJ2-5 | TRBV6-5 | . | . | CASSSSPSPYQETQYF | TGTGCCAGCAGTTCCTCTCCGAGTCCATACCAAGAGACCCAGTACTTC
TRBJ2-3 | TRBV4-1 | . | TRBD2 | CASSSHGGLAGDTQYF | TGCGCCAGCAGCTCGCACGGGGGGCTAGCGGGGGATACGCAGTATTTT
TRBJ2-7 | TRBV28 | . | . | CASSLSRDFSYEQYF | TGTGCCAGCAGTTTATCCCGGGACTTCTCCTACGAGCAGTACTTC
TRBJ2-1 | TRBV7-6 | . | TRBD2 | CASSLGSGRYNEQFF | TGTGCCAGCAGCTTAGGGAGCGGGAGGTACAATGAGCAGTTCTTC
TRBJ2-2 | TRBV7-9 | . | . | CASSPGSGELFF | TGTGCCAGCAGCCCGGGATCCGGGGAGCTGTTTTTT
TRBJ2-7 | TRBV6-1 | once | . | CASRDPGALSYEQYF | TGTGCCAGCAGGGACCCGGGGGCGCTTTCCTACGAGCAGTACTTC
TRBJ1-2 | TRBV29-1 | . | . | CSVVARWGTDGYTF | TGCAGCGTCGTCGCGAGATGGGGGACTGATGGCTACACCTTC
TRBJ1-4 | TRBV7-9 | . | . | CASSQGREKLFF | TGTGCCAGCAGCCAAGGTCGTGAAAAACTGTTTTTT
TRBJ1-2 | TRBV2 | . | . | CASSEWAVPDGSGPGYTF | TGTGCCAGCAGTGAATGGGCCGTCCCTGACGGTTCCGGGCCTGGCTACACCTTC
TRBJ2-7 | TRBV19 | . | . | CASRTQPSSYEQYF | TGTGCCAGTAGAACGCAGCCTTCCTCCTACGAGCAGTACTTC
TRBJ1-1 | TRBV5-1 | . | . | CASRALRANTEAFF | TGCGCCAGCAGGGCACTGAGGGCGAACACTGAAGCTTTCTTT
TRBJ1-1 | TRBV29-1 | . | . | CSVRRGWEGKNTEAFF | TGCAGCGTTAGGAGGGGGTGGGAGGGGAAGAACACTGAAGCTTTCTTT
TRBJ2-1 | TRBV6-4 | . | . | CASSDSKGFGYNEQFF | TGTGCCAGCAGTGACTCGAAAGGGTTCGGGTACAATGAGCAGTTCTTC
TRBJ2-7 | TRBV5-1 | . | . | CASRKGQPSFYEQYF | TGCGCCAGCAGAAAAGGACAGCCTTCCTTCTACGAGCAGTACTTC
TRBJ1-4 | TRBV25-1 | . | . | CASSVTGNNEKLFF | TGTGCCAGCAGTGTGACAGGCAATAATGAAAAACTGTTTTTT
TRBJ1-5 | TRBV28 | . | . | CASRIYGSRPQHF | TGTGCCAGCAGAATATACGGGTCCCGGCCCCAGCATTTT
TRBJ1-1 | TRBV10-1 | . | . | CTTTSDRKNTEAFF | TGCACCACCACGTCCGATCGGAAGAACACTGAAGCTTTCTTT
TRBJ2-1 | TRBV29-1 | . | . | CSLSASSYNEQFF | TGCAGCCTTAGCGCGAGCTCCTACAATGAGCAGTTCTTC
TRBJ2-7 | TRBV11-1 | . | TRBD2 | CASTGGLYEQYF | TGTGCCAGCACGGGGGGGTTATACGAGCAGTACTTC